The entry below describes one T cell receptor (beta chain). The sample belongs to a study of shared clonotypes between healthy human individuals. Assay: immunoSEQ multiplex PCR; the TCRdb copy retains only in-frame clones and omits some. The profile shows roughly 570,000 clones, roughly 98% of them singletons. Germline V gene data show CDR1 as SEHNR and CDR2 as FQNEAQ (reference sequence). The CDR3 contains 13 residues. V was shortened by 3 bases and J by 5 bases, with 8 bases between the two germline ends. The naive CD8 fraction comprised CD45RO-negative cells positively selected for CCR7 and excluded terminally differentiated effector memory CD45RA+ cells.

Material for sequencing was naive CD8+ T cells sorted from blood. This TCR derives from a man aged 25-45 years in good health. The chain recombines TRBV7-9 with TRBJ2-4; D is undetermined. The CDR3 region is CASSFTRENIQYF. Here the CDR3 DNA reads TGTGCCAGCAGCTTTACCCGGGAAAACATTCAGTACTTC.